This T cell receptor beta chain comes out of a study of blood T cell repertoires in COVID-19. For the study at large: Researchers got acute and convalescent COVID-19 samples from the United States, Italy and Spain. PBMCs, B-cell-depleted T cells, or T cells provided the cDNA or gDNA that made up the material.

Source study methods: Amplification with reference gene primers provided the estimates of nucleated cell counts. Sequencing used immunoSEQ multiplex PCR; TCRdb keeps in-frame clones, though not all of them. From that table come the V and J calls and clone size; the DNA was used to work out D and trimming. This sample has about 480,000 clones, with around nine tenths found just once. CDR1 is MDHEN, CDR2 SYDVKM, per germline. The CDR3 extends over 15 amino acids. Germline trimming cut 5 bases from V and 2 bases from J; bases unmatched to any gene: 6. The J gene is TRBJ2-1, the V gene TRBV28, with TRBD1 matching 7 bases. This receptor was obtained from a woman aged 25 to 39 with acute or convalescent COVID-19. The sample taken for sequencing was peripheral blood. The CDR3 coding sequence is TGTGCCAGCAGTCCAAACAGGGGACCCTACAATGAGCAGTTCTTC. Its protein product is CASSPNRGPYNEQFF.